This T cell receptor beta chain was sequenced for a study of cytomegalovirus exposure and HLA in healthy donors. The data were produced by immunoSEQ multiplex PCR, yet TCRdb's version contains in-frame clones alone and is incomplete. The sample records 110,000 to 150,000 clones, just under 90% being singletons. Looked up from germline, CDR1 is WNHNN and CDR2 is SYGVQD (reference sequence). This CDR3 spans 13 amino acids. V gave up 3 bases and J gave up 4 bases, with 6 bases separating them. In the case of this clone: Its antigen remains unknown.

Study-level points and caveats: Cytomegalovirus association was assigned to about 150 TCR beta chains.

The sample consisted of PBMCs. The chain combines TRBV10-1 with TRBJ2-2; no reliable D call. The TCR originated in a woman younger than 45 in good health and CMV-seropositive. CDR3 DNA sequence: TGCGCCAGCAGTGAATCGTCCACCGGGGAGCTGTTTTTT. Translating gives CASSESSTGELFF.